These 14 T cell receptor beta chains share one sample of origin, sequenced in a study of identical twins. TCRdb fed the 5' RACE reads into MiXCR, producing one record per CDR3 protein. The sample has some 320,000 distinct CDR3 sequences, around 12% seen once. The data also belong to a second study, concerning yellow fever vaccine responses in identical twins.

Material for sequencing was CD8+ T cells sorted from blood. The receptors shown here come from a woman under 30 in good health.

The chain joins TRBV6-2 or TRBV6-3 to TRBJ2-3, with TRBD1 identical over 10 bases. Germline-derived CDR1 and CDR2 are MNHEY and SVGEGT. V lost 2 bases and J lost 3; bases outside the gene matches: 11. The CDR3 has 18 residues. The CDR3 reads CASSYTQIRTGGTDTQYF. The CDR3 region has the DNA TGTGCCAGCAGTTACACCCAGATAAGGACAGGGGGGACAGATACGCAGTATTTT.

This clonotype has a handful of counts. The chain carries TRBV28 and TRBJ2-3; 13 bases align to TRBD2. The CDR3 consists of 23 residues. The V and J ends lost 3 bases and 1 base, in that order; junction bases with no gene match: 22. Germline assignment: CDR1 MDHEN and CDR2 SYDVKM. CDR3 sequence: CASSFLVAGFIGLAGDGTDTQYF. The CDR3 coding sequence is TGTGCCAGCAGTTTTTTAGTGGCAGGGTTTATCGGACTAGCGGGAGACGGCACAGATACGCAGTATTTT.

CDR3 nucleotides: TGTGCCAGCCTAGGCGGGGTCGGCTCCGCCAGGGACAGATCCCAAGAGACCCAGTACTTC. Translation: CASLGGVGSARDRSQETQYF. The J gene is TRBJ2-5, the V gene TRBV2; D may be TRBD1 (7 bases). Germline V gene lookup returns CDR1 SNHLY and CDR2 FYNNEI. V was shortened by 8 bases and J by 1 base, with 32 bases between the two germline ends. The CDR3 sequence is 20 residues long. Full variable domain (outside the CDR3, taken from reference TRBV2 and TRBJ2-5): EPEVTQTPSHQVTQMGQEVILRCVPISNHLYFYWYRQILGQKVEFLVSFYNNEISEKSEIFDDQFSVERPDGSNFTLKIRSTKLEDSAMYFCASLGGVGSARDRSQETQYFGPGTRLLVL.

This sequence joins TRBV12-5 and TRBJ2-3; TRBD2 is a possible D gene (5 bases). The CDR3 loop spans 12 amino acids. The germline V and J ends were trimmed by 6 bases and 4 bases, with 8 bases remaining between them. Germline V CDR1 and CDR2: LGHNT, FRNRAP. CDR3 nucleotides: TGTGCTAGTGGGTGGGGAGCAGATACGCAGTATTTT. As protein: CASGWGADTQYF.

The V and J genes are TRBV20-1 and TRBJ2-1; D unresolved. Germline-derived CDR1 and CDR2 are DFQATT and SNEGSKA (reference sequence). V shed 4 bases and J shed 0 bases, with 10 bases lying between them. This CDR3 comprises 14 residues. CDR3 coding DNA: TGCAGTGCTATGAGGCAGGACTCCTACAATGAGCAGTTCTTC. Translating gives CSAMRQDSYNEQFF.

The sample holds a few counts of this clonotype. CDR3 in amino acids: CASSFNRISDTQYF. CDR3 bases: TGTGCCAGCAGTTTCAACCGGATATCAGATACGCAGTATTTT. The chain is built from TRBV27 and TRBJ2-3; no firm D call. CDR1 is MNHEY and CDR2 is SMNVEV in the germline V gene (reference sequence). The CDR3 loop spans 14 amino acids. The ends were cut back, 3 bases at V and 4 bases at J, with 11 bases in the middle.

At least ten counts were recorded for this clonotype. V gene TRBV29-1 combines with J gene TRBJ2-1; D may be TRBD2 (5 bases). Germline CDR1 SQVTM, CDR2 ANQGSEA. This CDR3 is 13 amino acids long. Deletions cut 1 base from V and 3 bases from J, with 7 bases between. CDR3: CSVEGGIYNEQFF. As DNA, the CDR3 is TGCAGCGTTGAAGGAGGGATCTACAATGAGCAGTTCTTC.

The chain has TRBV14 and TRBJ2-3; a weak D match, TRBD2 (5 bases). The CDR3 is 15 amino acids. Between the trimmed V and J ends, which lost 2 bases and 0 bases, there was a span of 9 bases. Germline V gene lookup returns CDR1 SGHDN and CDR2 FVKESK. CDR3 residues: CASSQPRTSTDTQYF. CDR3 in DNA: TGTGCCAGCAGCCAACCACGGACTAGCACAGATACGCAGTATTTT.

In the case of this clonotype: Without the conserved terminal phenylalanine or tryptophan, this CDR3 likely stems from a read error. The rearrangement joins TRBV3-1 to TRBJ2-1; D is undetermined. This CDR3 region has 15 residues. Germline V CDR1 and CDR2: LGHDT, YNNKEL (reference sequence). Trimming stripped 3 bases from V and 6 bases from J, with 15 bases between. DNA for the CDR3: TGTGCCAGCAGCCAGGACGGACCGTGGGGCAATGAGCAGTTCCTC. It translates to CASSQDGPWGNEQFL.

The chain combines TRBV3-1 with TRBJ2-7, with 9 bases matching TRBD1. The length of the CDR3 is 16 residues. Germline V gene sequence: CDR1 LGHDT, CDR2 YNNKEL (reference sequence). V trimming: 1 base; J trimming: 3 bases; junction bases outside the gene matches: 7. CDR3 sequence reads: CASSQAHPTGGYEQYV. The CDR3 DNA is TGTGCCAGCAGCCAAGCTCATCCGACAGGGGGCTACGAGCAGTACGTC.

The chain carries TRBV7-8 and TRBJ2-7, with 14 bases that match TRBD2. The V and J ends lost 3 bases and 3 bases, in that order; junction bases with no gene match: 13. Germline V gene lookup returns CDR1 SGHVS and CDR2 FQNEAQ. The length of the CDR3 is 19 residues. CDR3 loop: CASSFGTSGSPQLIYEQYF. Written as DNA, the CDR3 is TGTGCCAGCAGCTTCGGGACTAGCGGGAGTCCCCAATTGATCTACGAGCAGTACTTC.

This clonotype was seen at least ten times. The rearrangement links TRBV2 to TRBJ2-1, with 9 positions matching TRBD1. The J segment lost 1 base and the V segment lost 3 bases, leaving 1 base of the junction unmatched. The CDR3 is made up of 15 amino acids. Germline CDR1 SNHLY, CDR2 FYNNEI. DNA for the CDR3: TGTGCCAGCAGTGAGACAGGGGGGTCCTACAATGAGCAGTTCTTC. It translates to CASSETGGSYNEQFF.

In its sample, this clonotype was seen many times. The genes are TRBV20-1 and TRBJ2-7; no reliable D call. The CDR3 sequence is 11 residues long. Germline V gene lookup returns CDR1 DFQATT and CDR2 SNEGSKA (reference sequence). V lost 3 bases to trimming and J lost 0 bases, with 3 bases between them. The CDR3 reads CSASRSYEQYV. The CDR3 DNA follows: TGCAGTGCTAGTCGCTCCTACGAGCAGTACGTC.

The rearrangement links TRBV28 to TRBJ2-3; D remains ambiguous. CDR1 is MDHEN, CDR2 SYDVKM, per germline. This CDR3 has 16 residues. Trimming took off 3 bases at V and 3 bases at J, with 16 bases between the two ends. CDR3 amino acids: CASSFLQESSTDTQYF. In DNA form, the CDR3 reads TGTGCCAGCAGTTTTCTGCAGGAAAGCAGTACAGATACGCAGTATTTT.